A selection of T cell receptor beta chains follows, all from one sample in a study of blood T cell repertoires in COVID-19. TCRdb's table, derived via immunoSEQ multiplex PCR, lists solely in-frame clones and lacks some. The repertoire holds about 130,000 clones, with about 80% as singletons. The sample was PBMCs or T cells enriched from blood (not recorded which). Receptor source: a man between 45 and 60 years old who had recovered from COVID-19. The CDR3 runs from the conserved cysteine through the conserved F or W. Fields, in order: clone size, J gene, D gene, V gene, CDR3 DNA, CDR3 protein. A D gene is named only where the DNA matches it firmly. Part of the rows lack a size; the others show once, few, many or a class for expanded clones.

NA TRBJ2-2 TRBD1 TRBV19 TGTGCCAGTAGTATACAGGGGGCCAACACCGGGGAGCTGTTTTTT CASSIQGANTGELFF
NA TRBJ1-1 NA TRBV4-1 TGCGCCAGCAGCCCTCGTCCAGACATGAACACTGAAGCTTTCTTT CASSPRPDMNTEAFF
NA TRBJ1-4 NA TRBV28 TGTGCCAGCAGTTTAGCTACCATAGGGGTTGCATTATATGAAAAACTGTTTTTT CASSLATIGVALYEKLFF
NA TRBJ1-2 NA TRBV29-1 TGCAGCGTTTCGCTGATAGGGGGATATGGCTACACCTTC CSVSLIGGYGYTF
NA TRBJ2-2 NA TRBV24-1 TGTGCCACCAGTGATTGGAGAGGGTTCGGCACCGGGGAGCTGTTTTTT CATSDWRGFGTGELFF
few TRBJ1-1 NA TRBV3-1/TRBV3-2 TGTGCCAGCAGCCAAGATTGTATGGGGCCAGAGAACACTGAAGCTTTCTTT CASSQDCMGPENTEAFF
NA TRBJ2-5 NA TRBV10-3 TGTGCCATCAGTGCGGGGGTTCAAGAGACCCAGTACTTC CAISAGVQETQYF
once TRBJ1-4 TRBD1 TRBV19 TGTGCCAGTAGTATCGGGACAGGTGGCGAAAAACTGTTTTTT CASSIGTGGEKLFF
NA TRBJ2-2 TRBD2 TRBV6-2/TRBV6-3 TGTGCCAGCAGTTTCGGACTAGCGGGGGCCGGGGAGCTGTTTTTT CASSFGLAGAGELFF
NA TRBJ1-5 TRBD1 TRBV7-8 TGTGCCAGCAGCTCCACCTACAGGGGTGGGAATCAGCCCCAGCATTTT CASSSTYRGGNQPQHF
NA TRBJ1-1 NA TRBV29-1 TGCAGCGTTGGGGCAGGGCTGCCGAACACTGAAGCTTTCTTT CSVGAGLPNTEAFF
NA TRBJ1-2 TRBD1 TRBV7-2 TGTGCCAGCAGTCAAAGACAGGGGGCGGTGGGCTACACCTTC CASSQRQGAVGYTF
once TRBJ1-2 TRBD1 TRBV12-3/TRBV12-4 TGTGCCAGCAGGAATTACAGGGGGCTAGGCTACACCTTC CASRNYRGLGYTF
NA TRBJ1-2 TRBD1 TRBV28 TGTGCCAGCAGTTTTAGGACAGGCGGGGGCTACACCTTC CASSFRTGGGYTF
NA TRBJ1-2 NA TRBV10-3 TGTGCCACCGTGGACAATCAGGGCTATGGCTACACCTTC CATVDNQGYGYTF
NA TRBJ2-5 NA TRBV6-5 TGTGCCAGCATCCCGGGGGGCCCGGGGGAGACCCAGTACTTC CASIPGGPGETQYF
NA TRBJ1-6 NA TRBV27 TGTGCCAGCAGTGCGGGACCCTTCGCCCACTCACCCCTCCACTTT CASSAGPFAHSPLHF
NA TRBJ1-6 NA TRBV25-1 TGTGCCAGCAGTGAACACCTCCCTCCGGATTCACCCCTCCACTTT CASSEHLPPDSPLHF
once TRBJ2-5 TRBD1 TRBV7-6 TGTGCCAGCAGCTTAGGGACAGGGCGAGAGACCCAGTACTTC CASSLGTGRETQYF
NA TRBJ1-3 NA TRBV5-8 TGTGCCAGCAGCTTGCAAGGGGGGGGCAGACCTGGAAACACCATATATTTT CASSLQGGGRPGNTIYF
NA TRBJ2-7 TRBD1 TRBV7-9 TGTGCCAGCAGCTTAGGGACAGGGAGTTACGAGCAGTACTTC CASSLGTGSYEQYF
NA TRBJ1-3 NA TRBV7-2 TGTGCCAGCAGCCCCCAACAGGGAGCTGGAAACACCATATATTTT CASSPQQGAGNTIYF